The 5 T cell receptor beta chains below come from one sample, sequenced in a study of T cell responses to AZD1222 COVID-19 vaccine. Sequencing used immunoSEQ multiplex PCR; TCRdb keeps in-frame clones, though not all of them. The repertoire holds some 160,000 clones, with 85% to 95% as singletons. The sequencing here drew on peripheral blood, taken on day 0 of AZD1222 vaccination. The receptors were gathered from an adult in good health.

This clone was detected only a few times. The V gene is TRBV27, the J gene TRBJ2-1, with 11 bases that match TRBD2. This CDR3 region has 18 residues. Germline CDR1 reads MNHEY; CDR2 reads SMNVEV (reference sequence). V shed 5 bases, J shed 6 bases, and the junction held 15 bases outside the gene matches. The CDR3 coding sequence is TGTGCCAGCAGTCCCCAGGGACTAGCGGACAGAACGGGCAATGAGCAGTTCTTC. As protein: CASSPQGLADRTGNEQFF.

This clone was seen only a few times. CDR3 loop: CASSQVWGQPQHF. The CDR3, as DNA: TGTGCCAGCAGCCAAGTTTGGGGTCAGCCCCAGCATTTT. V is TRBV3-1 (or the pseudogene TRBV3-2) and J is TRBJ1-5; D is unresolved. Trimming cost V 1 base and J 6 bases, with 7 bases left between them. CDR1 is LGHDT, CDR2 YNNKEL, per germline (reference sequence). There are 13 residues in the CDR3.

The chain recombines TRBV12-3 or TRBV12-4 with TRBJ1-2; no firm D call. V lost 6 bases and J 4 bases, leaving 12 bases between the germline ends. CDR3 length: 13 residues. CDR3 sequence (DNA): TGTGCCAGCAGCCCAACGGAGGCCTATGGCTACACCTTC. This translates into CASSPTEAYGYTF.

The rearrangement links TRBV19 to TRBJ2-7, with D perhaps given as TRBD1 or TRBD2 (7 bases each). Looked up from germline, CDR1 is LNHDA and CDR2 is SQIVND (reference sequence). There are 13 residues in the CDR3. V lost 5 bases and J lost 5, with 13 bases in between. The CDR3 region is CASSVSGGDEQYF. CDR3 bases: TGTGCCAGTAGTGTGTCAGGGGGGGACGAGCAGTACTTC.

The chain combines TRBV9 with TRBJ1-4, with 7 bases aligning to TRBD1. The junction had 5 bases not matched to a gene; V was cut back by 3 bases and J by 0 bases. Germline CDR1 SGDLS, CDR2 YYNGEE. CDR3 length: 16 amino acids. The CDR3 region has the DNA TGTGCCAGCAGCGCTCGGGACAGCGCAACTAATGAAAAACTGTTTTTT. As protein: CASSARDSATNEKLFF.